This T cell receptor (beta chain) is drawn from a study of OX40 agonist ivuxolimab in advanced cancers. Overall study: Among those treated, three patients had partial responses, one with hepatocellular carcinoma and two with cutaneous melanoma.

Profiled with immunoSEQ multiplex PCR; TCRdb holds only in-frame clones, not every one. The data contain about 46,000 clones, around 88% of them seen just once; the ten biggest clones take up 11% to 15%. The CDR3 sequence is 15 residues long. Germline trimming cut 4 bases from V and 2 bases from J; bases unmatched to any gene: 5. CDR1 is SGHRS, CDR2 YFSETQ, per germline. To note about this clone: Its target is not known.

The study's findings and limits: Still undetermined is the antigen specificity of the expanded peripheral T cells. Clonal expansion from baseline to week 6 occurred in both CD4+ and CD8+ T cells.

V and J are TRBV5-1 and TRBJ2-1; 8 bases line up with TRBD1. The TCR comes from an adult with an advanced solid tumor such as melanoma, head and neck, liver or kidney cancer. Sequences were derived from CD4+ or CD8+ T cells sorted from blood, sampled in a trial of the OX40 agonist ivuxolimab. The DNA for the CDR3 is TGCGCCAGCAGCGGGGGACAGGTACCCTACAATGAGCAGTTCTTC. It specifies CASSGGQVPYNEQFF. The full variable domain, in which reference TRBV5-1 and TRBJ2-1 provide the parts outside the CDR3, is KAGVTQTPRYLIKTRGQQVTLSCSPISGHRSVSWYQQTPGQGLQFLFEYFSETQRNKGNFPGRFSGRQFSNSRSEMNVSTLELGDSALYLCASSGGQVPYNEQFFGPGTRLTVL.